The rows below give T cell receptor beta chains drawn from one sample of a study of radiation and T cells in renal cell carcinoma. The table came from immunoSEQ multiplex PCR; TCRdb's copy has only in-frame clones and leaves some out. This table holds approximately 150,000 clones, around nine tenths found once. The sample was blood, taken from a patient whose treatment included radiotherapy and nephrectomy. Receptor source: a woman aged 45-59 years with renal cell carcinoma. Each CDR3 is given with its conserved first and last residue. D genes are given only for firm matches. A clone size is listed for some rows: how often the clone was seen (once, few, many), or a class if it is expanded.

D	V	J	length	size	CDR3	DNA
TRBD1	TRBV5-4	TRBJ1-5	15	once	CASSLQGASNQPQHF	TGTGCCAGCAGCTTACAGGGGGCTAGCAATCAGCCCCAGCATTTT
.	TRBV10-3	TRBJ1-3	18	.	CAIRVTLYGGSSGNTIYF	TGTGCCATCAGGGTGACACTCTACGGGGGAAGCTCTGGAAACACCATATATTTT
.	TRBV9	TRBJ2-2	15	.	CASSVAGANTGELFF	TGTGCCAGCAGCGTAGCGGGGGCGAACACCGGGGAGCTGTTTTTT
TRBD1	TRBV4-1	TRBJ1-5	16	.	CASSHTDRGGNQPQHF	TGCGCCAGCAGCCACACGGACAGGGGTGGCAATCAGCCCCAGCATTTT
.	TRBV5-1	TRBJ1-1	14	.	CASSFGGANTEAFF	TGCGCCAGCAGCTTTGGGGGGGCGAACACTGAAGCTTTCTTT
.	TRBV14	TRBJ1-5	21	.	CASRNRGMIKLSQYSNQPQHF	TGTGCCAGCAGAAACCGGGGCATGATCAAACTTTCACAATATAGCAATCAGCCCCAGCATTTT
TRBD2	TRBV27	TRBJ2-7	16	.	CASSLIPRGGPYEQYF	TGTGCCAGCAGTCTTATTCCCCGGGGAGGGCCCTACGAGCAGTACTTC
.	TRBV28	TRBJ1-5	11	.	CASSLGQPQHF	TGTGCCAGCAGTTTAGGGCAGCCCCAGCATTTT
.	TRBV19	TRBJ2-5	14	.	CASSISPLVGTQYF	TGTGCCAGTAGTATATCACCGTTAGTTGGGACCCAGTACTTC
TRBD2	TRBV15	TRBJ2-3	17	.	CATSRVTSGVRAHTQYF	TGTGCCACCAGCAGAGTGACTAGCGGGGTCCGGGCTCATACGCAGTATTTT
TRBD2	TRBV5-1	TRBJ2-3	15	.	CASSFERGGADTQYF	TGCGCCAGCAGCTTCGAGCGGGGGGGCGCCGATACGCAGTATTTT
.	TRBV28	TRBJ2-7	15	.	CASSERTPSSYEQYF	TGTGCCAGCAGTGAGAGGACACCGAGCTCCTACGAGCAGTACTTC
TRBD1	TRBV11-3	TRBJ2-5	15	.	CASSAGTGPQETQYF	TGTGCCAGCAGCGCCGGGACAGGGCCACAAGAGACCCAGTACTTC
TRBD1	TRBV5-6	TRBJ1-5	13	.	CASSLQGAQPQHF	TGTGCCAGCAGCTTGCAGGGGGCCCAGCCCCAGCATTTT
TRBD1	TRBV6-6	TRBJ2-2	15	.	CASRTGTANTGELFF	TGTGCCAGCAGAACCGGGACAGCAAACACCGGGGAGCTGTTTTTT
.	TRBV5-6	TRBJ2-1	14	.	CASSFPGGKHEQFF	TGTGCCAGCAGCTTCCCAGGGGGGAAGCATGAGCAGTTCTTC
.	TRBV5-4	TRBJ1-4	13	.	CASSFGPVEKLFF	TGTGCCAGCAGCTTCGGGCCCGTCGAAAAACTGTTTTTT
.	TRBV4-1	TRBJ1-6	15	.	CASSQRTDPNSPLHF	TGCGCCAGCAGCCAACGGACGGACCCAAATTCACCCCTCCACTTT
.	TRBV7-9	TRBJ1-1	13	once	CASSPSGMTEAFF	TGTGCCAGCAGCCCTAGCGGGATGACTGAAGCTTTCTTT
.	TRBV19	TRBJ2-1	13	.	CASSQGLYNEQFF	TGTGCCAGTAGCCAGGGGCTTTACAATGAGCAGTTCTTC
.	TRBV19	TRBJ2-7	15	.	CASARSTGNAYEQYF	TGTGCCAGCGCCCGCTCTACAGGGAACGCCTACGAGCAGTACTTC
.	TRBV29-1	TRBJ1-2	14	.	CSVERQGGNYGYTF	TGCAGCGTTGAAAGGCAGGGTGGTAACTATGGCTACACCTTC
.	TRBV6-6	TRBJ2-7	13	.	CASRGGQSDEQYF	TGTGCCAGCAGGGGAGGACAATCCGACGAGCAGTACTTC
.	TRBV14	TRBJ2-7	18	.	CASSQNVLGGAFSYEQYF	TGTGCCAGCAGCCAAAACGTCCTGGGTGGGGCGTTCTCCTACGAGCAGTACTTC
.	TRBV7-2	TRBJ2-4	15	.	CASSFGGVAKNIQYF	TGTGCCAGCAGCTTCGGAGGGGTAGCCAAAAACATTCAGTACTTC
.	TRBV19	TRBJ2-3	12	.	CASSTLGYTQYF	TGTGCCAGTAGTACCTTGGGGTATACGCAGTATTTT
.	TRBV6-1	TRBJ2-3	14	.	CASRNKEYTDTQYF	TGTGCCAGCAGGAATAAGGAGTACACAGATACGCAGTATTTT
.	TRBV19	TRBJ1-3	15	.	CASGDFRNSGNTIYF	TGTGCCAGTGGGGATTTCCGAAACTCTGGAAACACCATATATTTT
.	TRBV19	TRBJ1-2	15	.	CASSTRQLANYGYTF	TGTGCCAGTAGTACCAGACAGCTTGCTAACTATGGCTACACCTTC
.	TRBV7-2	TRBJ1-5	14	.	CASSQRTGEQPQHF	TGTGCCAGCAGCCAACGGACGGGAGAACAGCCCCAGCATTTT
.	TRBV5-4	TRBJ2-1	15	.	CASSLGTPSYNEQFF	TGTGCCAGCAGCTTGGGGACACCTTCCTACAATGAGCAGTTCTTC
.	TRBV19	TRBJ1-5	12	.	CASSTTAQPQHF	TGTGCCAGTAGTACGACGGCCCAGCCCCAGCATTTT
.	TRBV28	TRBJ1-1	13	few	CASSQGADTEAFF	TGTGCCAGCAGTCAAGGGGCAGATACTGAAGCTTTCTTT
TRBD1	TRBV11-3	TRBJ2-6	17	.	CASSAGTGTSGANVLTF	TGTGCCAGCAGCGCAGGGACAGGGACCTCTGGGGCCAACGTCCTGACTTTC
.	TRBV14	TRBJ2-2	14	.	CASSQTVGNGELFF	TGTGCCAGCAGCCAAACCGTAGGGAACGGGGAGCTGTTTTTT
.	TRBV7-2	TRBJ2-7	13	once	CASSLVSGDEQYF	TGTGCCAGCAGCTTAGTAAGCGGCGATGAGCAGTACTTC
.	TRBV29-1	TRBJ2-5	11	.	CSVEEGETQYF	TGCAGCGTTGAAGAGGGGGAGACCCAGTACTTC